A selection of T cell receptor beta chains follows, all from one sample in a study of blood T cell repertoires in COVID-19. TCRdb's table, derived via immunoSEQ multiplex PCR, lists solely in-frame clones and lacks some. The sample holds about 99,000 clones; 60% to 85% are singletons and the top ten take around 18%. The sample was peripheral blood. Every receptor here comes from a woman aged 80 or over with active or convalescent COVID-19. CDR3s include the opening cysteine and the closing phenylalanine or tryptophan. Fields, in order: CDR3 DNA, CDR3 protein, J gene, D gene, V gene, clone size. D genes are given only for firm matches. Clone sizes are given selectively: once, few, many, or a class where the clone is expanded.

DNA: TGTGCCAGCAGTTCTCCACCAGGGTTTCAGCCCCAGCATTTT; CDR3: CASSSPPGFQPQHF; J: TRBJ1-5; D: -; V: TRBV27; size: once
DNA: TGTGCCAGCAGCCGAAGCCTCAGGGATAACTCTGGAAACACCATATATTTT; CDR3: CASSRSLRDNSGNTIYF; J: TRBJ1-3; D: -; V: TRBV5-6; size: -
DNA: TGCAGTGCTAGTACTGTGGGCGGGGGATACAATGAGCAGTTCTTC; CDR3: CSASTVGGGYNEQFF; J: TRBJ2-1; D: TRBD2; V: TRBV20-1; size: -
DNA: TGTGCCACCAGTGATGCGACTGGAGGGTTCTCCTACAATGAGCAGTTCTTC; CDR3: CATSDATGGFSYNEQFF; J: TRBJ2-1; D: -; V: TRBV24-1; size: -
DNA: TGTGCCAGCAGCTCTACGGGTTGGGCCAACGTCCTGACTTTC; CDR3: CASSSTGWANVLTF; J: TRBJ2-6; D: -; V: TRBV7-9; size: once
DNA: TGTGCCAGCATGGGAGGCGGTGAGACCCAGTACTTC; CDR3: CASMGGGETQYF; J: TRBJ2-5; D: -; V: TRBV5-1; size: -
DNA: TGTGCCAGCAGTTTATATGTCGGGAGGGTTTTAAATGAGCAGTTCTTC; CDR3: CASSLYVGRVLNEQFF; J: TRBJ2-1; D: TRBD2; V: TRBV28; size: -
DNA: TGTGCCAGCAGCACCCGGGACAGGGGTGGGATCCAGTACTTC; CDR3: CASSTRDRGGIQYF; J: TRBJ2-5; D: TRBD1; V: TRBV9; size: -
DNA: TGTGCCAGCATCTCCTCCGGGACAGGGGAAAGGAAGCCCCAGCATTTT; CDR3: CASISSGTGERKPQHF; J: TRBJ1-5; D: TRBD1; V: TRBV28; size: few
DNA: TGTGCCAGCAGCTCCAGGGGGAGAGCCAATTCACCCCTCCACTTT; CDR3: CASSSRGRANSPLHF; J: TRBJ1-6; D: TRBD1; V: TRBV7-9; size: -
DNA: TGTGCCAGCAGTTTAGGACAGAACACCGGGGAGCTGTTTTTT; CDR3: CASSLGQNTGELFF; J: TRBJ2-2; D: -; V: TRBV27; size: -
DNA: TGTGCCAGCAGTCGGACAGGCCTCAATCAGCCCCAGCATTTT; CDR3: CASSRTGLNQPQHF; J: TRBJ1-5; D: TRBD1; V: TRBV2; size: -
DNA: TGTGCCAGCAGTTCCATTGAGACCGGGGACAGACAAGCTTTCTTT; CDR3: CASSSIETGDRQAFF; J: TRBJ1-1; D: TRBD1; V: TRBV27; size: -
DNA: TGCGCCAGCAGTCTCGGGGAAGAGACCCAGTACTTC; CDR3: CASSLGEETQYF; J: TRBJ2-5; D: -; V: TRBV23-1; size: few
DNA: TGCGCCAGCAGCTTACTTCCGGGATTAGTAGAGACCCAGTACTTC; CDR3: CASSLLPGLVETQYF; J: TRBJ2-5; D: -; V: TRBV5-1; size: -
DNA: TGTGCCAGCAGGCGTCCGGGGGCAACTAATGAAAAACTGTTTTTT; CDR3: CASRRPGATNEKLFF; J: TRBJ1-4; D: -; V: TRBV11-2; size: -